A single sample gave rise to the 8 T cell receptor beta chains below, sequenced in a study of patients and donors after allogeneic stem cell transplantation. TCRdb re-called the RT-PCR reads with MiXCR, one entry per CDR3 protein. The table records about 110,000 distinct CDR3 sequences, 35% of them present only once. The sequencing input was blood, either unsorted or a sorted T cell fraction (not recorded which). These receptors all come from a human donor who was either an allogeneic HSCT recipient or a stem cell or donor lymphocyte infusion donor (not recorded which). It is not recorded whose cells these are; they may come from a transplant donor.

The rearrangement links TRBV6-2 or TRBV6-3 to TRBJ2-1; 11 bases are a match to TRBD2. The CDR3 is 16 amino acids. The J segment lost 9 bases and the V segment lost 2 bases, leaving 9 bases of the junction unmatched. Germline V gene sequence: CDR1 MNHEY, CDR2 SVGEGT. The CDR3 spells CASSYPHLAGGGEQFF. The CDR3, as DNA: TGTGCCAGCAGTTACCCCCATCTAGCGGGAGGAGGTGAGCAGTTCTTC.

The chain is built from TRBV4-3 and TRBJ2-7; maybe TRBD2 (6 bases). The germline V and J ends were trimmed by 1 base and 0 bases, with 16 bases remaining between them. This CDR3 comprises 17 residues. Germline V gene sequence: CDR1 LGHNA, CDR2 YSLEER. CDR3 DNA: TGCGCCAGCAGCCAAGGCCGCGGGGCTACGTTCTCCTACGAGCAGTACTTC. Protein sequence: CASSQGRGATFSYEQYF.

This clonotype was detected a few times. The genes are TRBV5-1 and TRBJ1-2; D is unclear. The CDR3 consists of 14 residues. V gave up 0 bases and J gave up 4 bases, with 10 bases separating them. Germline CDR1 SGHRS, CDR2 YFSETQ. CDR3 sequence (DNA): TGCGCCAGCAGCTTGGGTCCGACAACCTATGGCTACACCTTC. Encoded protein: CASSLGPTTYGYTF.

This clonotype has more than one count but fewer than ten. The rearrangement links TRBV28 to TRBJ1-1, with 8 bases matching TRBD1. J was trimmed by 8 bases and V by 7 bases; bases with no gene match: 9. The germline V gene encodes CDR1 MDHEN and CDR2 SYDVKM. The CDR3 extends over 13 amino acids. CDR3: CASTVHRGLEAFF. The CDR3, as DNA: TGTGCCAGCACTGTCCACAGGGGGTTAGAAGCTTTCTTT.

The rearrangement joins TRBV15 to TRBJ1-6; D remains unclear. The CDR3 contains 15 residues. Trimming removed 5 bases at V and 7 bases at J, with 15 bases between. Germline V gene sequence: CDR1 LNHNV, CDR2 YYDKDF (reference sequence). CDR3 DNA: TGTGCCACCAGCCCCGCGCCTCCGAGGAATTCACCCCTCCACTTT. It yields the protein CATSPAPPRNSPLHF.

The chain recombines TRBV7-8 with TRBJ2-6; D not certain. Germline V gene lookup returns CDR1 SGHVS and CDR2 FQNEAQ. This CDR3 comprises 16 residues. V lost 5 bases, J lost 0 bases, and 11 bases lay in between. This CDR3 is CASSLRLLSGANVLTF. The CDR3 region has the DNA TGTGCCAGCAGCCTACGACTGCTCTCTGGGGCCAACGTCCTGACTTTC.

The CDR3 coding sequence is TGCAGCGTTGTTGACCTAGACTACGAGCAGTACTTC. The encoded protein is CSVVDLDYEQYF. The chain combines TRBV29-1 with TRBJ2-7; no reliable D call. Trimming took 4 bases from V and 3 from J, leaving 10 bases between them. The CDR3 contains 12 residues. In germline, CDR1 is SQVTM, CDR2 ANQGSEA.

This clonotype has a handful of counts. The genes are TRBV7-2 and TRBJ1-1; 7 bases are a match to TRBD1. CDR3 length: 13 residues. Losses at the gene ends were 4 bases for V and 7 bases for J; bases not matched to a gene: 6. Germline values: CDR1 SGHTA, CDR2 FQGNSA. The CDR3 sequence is CASSYPGGDEAFF. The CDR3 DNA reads TGTGCCAGCAGCTATCCAGGGGGAGATGAAGCTTTCTTT.